The entry below describes one T cell receptor beta chain. Its target is not known. Clones were sequenced by immunoSEQ multiplex PCR, and TCRdb holds only the in-frame ones, with some missing. The profile shows about 2,200,000 clones, 93% of them singletons. The V segment lost 3 bases and the J segment 4 bases; nucleotides outside the gene matches: 3. Germline V gene sequence: CDR1 MGHDK, CDR2 SYGVNS. This CDR3 is 14 amino acids long. Naive CD8 isolation took CD45RO-negative cells positively selected for CCR7 and excluded terminally differentiated effector memory CD45RA+ cells. Each of the donors was a healthy adult who was HIV-negative and had not had a recent acute infection or vaccination. This entry is derived from a study of shared clonotypes between healthy human individuals. Points from the study as a whole: Few donors limited the genetic and exposure-history diversity represented. Shared clonotypes: about 5% naive CD4, 3% to 3.5% naive CD8, around 2.2% memory CD4, 0.4% memory CD8.

The specimen was naive CD8+ T cells from PBMCs. The sequence derives from a man younger than 30 in good health. Some clones in this sample may be carry-over from other donors' samples. The chain links TRBV25-1 to TRBJ2-1; 7 bases fit TRBD1. CDR3 in amino acids: CASSEGQLYNEQFF. For the CDR3, the DNA is TGTGCCAGCAGTGAGGGACAGCTATACAATGAGCAGTTCTTC. The variable domain in full, with the rest retrieved from reference TRBV25-1 and TRBJ2-1, is EADIYQTPRYLVIGTGKKITLECSQTMGHDKMYWYQQDPGMELHLIHYSYGVNSTEKGDLSSESTVSRIRTEHFPLTLESARPSHTSQYLCASSEGQLYNEQFFGPGTRLTVL.